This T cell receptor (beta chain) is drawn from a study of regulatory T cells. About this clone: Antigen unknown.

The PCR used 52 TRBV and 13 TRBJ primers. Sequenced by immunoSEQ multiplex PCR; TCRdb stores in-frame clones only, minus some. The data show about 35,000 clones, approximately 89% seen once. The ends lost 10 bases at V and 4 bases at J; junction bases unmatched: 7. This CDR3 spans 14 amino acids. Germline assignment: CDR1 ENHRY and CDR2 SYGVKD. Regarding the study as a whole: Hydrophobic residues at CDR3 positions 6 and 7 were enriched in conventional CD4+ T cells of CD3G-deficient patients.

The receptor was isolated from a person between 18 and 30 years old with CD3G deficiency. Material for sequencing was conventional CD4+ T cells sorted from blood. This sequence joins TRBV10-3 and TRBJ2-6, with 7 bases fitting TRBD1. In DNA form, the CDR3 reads TGTGCCACCCGACAGGGTACAGGGGCCAACGTCCTGACTTTC. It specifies CATRQGTGANVLTF.